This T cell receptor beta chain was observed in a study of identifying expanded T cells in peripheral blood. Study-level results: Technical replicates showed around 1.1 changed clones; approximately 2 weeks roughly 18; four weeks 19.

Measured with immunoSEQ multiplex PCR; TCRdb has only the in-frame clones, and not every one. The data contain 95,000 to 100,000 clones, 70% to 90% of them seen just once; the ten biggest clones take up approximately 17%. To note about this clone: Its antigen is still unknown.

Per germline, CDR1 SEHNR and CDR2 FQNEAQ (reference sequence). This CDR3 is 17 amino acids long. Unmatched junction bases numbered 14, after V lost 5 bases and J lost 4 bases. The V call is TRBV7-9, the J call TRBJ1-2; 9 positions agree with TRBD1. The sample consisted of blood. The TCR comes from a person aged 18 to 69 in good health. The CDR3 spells CASSRPRRTGAPYGYTF. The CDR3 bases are TGTGCCAGCAGCAGACCTCGACGGACAGGGGCCCCCTATGGCTACACCTTC.